The clone carrying this T cell receptor (beta chain) came up a few times. The antigen is unknown. This sample was included in a study of T cell repertoires in cytomegalovirus infection. As for the study in general: Recently identified HLA-C-restricted CMV epitopes were among the peptides used. Signatures in public TCR beta sequences pointed to both CMV infection and matching HLA type. General study findings and limits: CMV-specific TCR beta clonotypes restricted by HLA-C were the ones dominating the ex vivo response. Using cumulative public TCR beta family frequency, the authors identified those who carried CMV together with the relevant HLA.

TCRdb called the reads again in MiXCR, with one record for every CDR3 protein. The repertoire includes 680,000 or so distinct CDR3 sequences, around 32% of them detected once, and around a sixth sits in the top ten. This CDR3 region has 18 residues. With 2 bases clipped from V and 3 bases from J, the junction kept 9 bases outside the gene matches. Germline V gene data show CDR1 as SGHTA and CDR2 as FQGNSA. This sequence was found in a human donor in good health (CMV status not recorded). Some clones in this sample may be carry-over from other donors' samples. Sequenced here: cultured PBMCs, sampled from culture after CMV antigen stimulation. The genes are TRBV7-2 and TRBJ2-3, with 12 bases fitting TRBD2. In DNA, the CDR3 is TGTGCCAGCAGCTTAATAAGTCTAGCGGGGGGGCAAACAGATACGCAGTATTTT. As protein: CASSLISLAGGQTDTQYF.